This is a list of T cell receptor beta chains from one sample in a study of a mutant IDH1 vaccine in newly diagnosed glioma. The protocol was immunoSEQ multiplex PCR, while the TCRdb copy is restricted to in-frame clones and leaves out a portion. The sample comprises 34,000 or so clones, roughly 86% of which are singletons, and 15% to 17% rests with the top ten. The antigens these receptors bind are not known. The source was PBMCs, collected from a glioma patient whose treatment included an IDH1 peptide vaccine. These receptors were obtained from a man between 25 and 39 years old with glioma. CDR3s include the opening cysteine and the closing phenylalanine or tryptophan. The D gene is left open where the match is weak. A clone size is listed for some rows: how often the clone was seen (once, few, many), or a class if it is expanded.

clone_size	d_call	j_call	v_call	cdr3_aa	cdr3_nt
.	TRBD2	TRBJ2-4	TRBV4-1	CASSPGLAGGLAKNIQYF	TGCGCCAGCAGCCCCGGACTAGCGGGAGGGTTGGCCAAAAACATTCAGTACTTC
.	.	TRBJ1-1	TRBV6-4	CASSDGGAEAFF	TGTGCCAGCAGTGACGGAGGGGCTGAAGCTTTCTTT
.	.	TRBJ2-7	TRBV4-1	CASSPYRDARLQYF	TGCGCCAGCAGCCCATACCGGGACGCGAGGTTGCAGTACTTC
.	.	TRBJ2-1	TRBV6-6	CASSTGTSYNEQFF	TGTGCCAGCAGTACAGGGACCTCCTACAATGAGCAGTTCTTC
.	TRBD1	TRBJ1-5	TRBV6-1	CASSRGGSNQPQHF	TGTGCCAGCAGCCGAGGGGGCAGCAATCAGCCCCAGCATTTT
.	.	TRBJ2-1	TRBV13	CASSDPGRANEQFF	TGTGCCAGCAGCGATCCGGGGCGGGCCAATGAGCAGTTCTTC
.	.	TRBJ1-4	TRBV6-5	CASSGSGGSEKLFF	TGTGCCAGCAGTGGATCCGGAGGGAGTGAAAAACTGTTTTTT
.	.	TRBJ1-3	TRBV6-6	CASSLSTEFSGNTIYF	TGTGCCAGCAGTCTCTCGACAGAGTTCTCTGGAAACACCATATATTTT
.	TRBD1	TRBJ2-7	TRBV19	CASSINRGYEQYF	TGTGCCAGTAGTATTAACAGGGGCTACGAGCAGTACTTC
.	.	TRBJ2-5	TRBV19	CASSMDHFALETQYF	TGTGCCAGTAGTATGGACCATTTCGCTCTTGAGACCCAGTACTTC
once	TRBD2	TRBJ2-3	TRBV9	CASSVLTSGSSRADTQYF	TGTGCCAGCAGCGTCCTCACTAGCGGGAGCAGTAGGGCAGATACGCAGTATTTT
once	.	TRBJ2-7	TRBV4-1	CASSRGGAGEQYF	TGCGCCAGCAGCCGAGGGGGCGCGGGGGAGCAGTACTTC
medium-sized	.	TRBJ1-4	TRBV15	CATSRDDATNEKLFF	TGTGCCACCAGCCGGGACGACGCAACTAATGAAAAACTGTTTTTT
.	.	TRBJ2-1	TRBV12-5	CASGLTQGFDEQFF	TGTGCTAGTGGTTTGACTCAGGGTTTCGATGAGCAGTTCTTC
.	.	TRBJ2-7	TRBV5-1	CASSLVVAATYEQYF	TGCGCCAGCAGCTTGGTGGTAGCGGCAACCTACGAGCAGTACTTC
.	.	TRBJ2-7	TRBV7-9	CASSFPGVNEQYF	TGTGCCAGCAGCTTTCCGGGCGTCAACGAGCAGTACTTC
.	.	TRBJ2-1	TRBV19	CASTPASPDNEQFF	TGTGCCAGTACCCCAGCGTCTCCGGACAATGAGCAGTTCTTC
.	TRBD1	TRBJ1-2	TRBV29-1	CSATGGGYGYTF	TGCAGCGCGACAGGGGGCGGCTATGGCTACACCTTC
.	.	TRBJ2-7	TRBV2	CASPPWIQPPSEQYF	TGTGCCAGCCCGCCCTGGATCCAGCCGCCTTCGGAGCAGTACTTC
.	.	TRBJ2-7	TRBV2	CASSEAPGPSSYEQYF	TGTGCCAGCAGTGAAGCGCCGGGACCGAGCTCCTACGAGCAGTACTTC
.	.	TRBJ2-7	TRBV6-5	CASSLTVYSYEQYF	TGTGCCAGCAGTTTGACAGTCTACTCCTACGAGCAGTACTTC
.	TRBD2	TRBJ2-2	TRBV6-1	CASRRLAGGPGELFF	TGTGCCAGCAGGAGACTAGCGGGAGGGCCCGGGGAGCTGTTTTTT
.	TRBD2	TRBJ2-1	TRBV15	CATSRDLTSGKSYNEQFF	TGTGCCACCAGCAGAGATCTAACTAGCGGGAAATCCTACAATGAGCAGTTCTTC
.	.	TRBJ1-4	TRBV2	CASNRETWANEKLFF	TGTGCCAGCAACCGAGAGACCTGGGCTAATGAAAAACTGTTTTTT
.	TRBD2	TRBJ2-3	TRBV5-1	CASSKGLPTDTQYF	TGCGCCAGCAGCAAGGGACTACCCACAGATACGCAGTATTTT
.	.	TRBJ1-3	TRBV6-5	CASSSTGSSGNTIYF	TGTGCCAGCAGTTCCACAGGGTCCTCTGGAAACACCATATATTTT
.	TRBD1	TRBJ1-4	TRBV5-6	CASSSPTGSENEKLFF	TGTGCCAGCAGCTCGCCGACAGGGAGTGAAAATGAAAAACTGTTTTTT
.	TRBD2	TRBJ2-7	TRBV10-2	CASSAGLADPYEQYF	TGCGCCAGCAGTGCTGGCCTAGCGGATCCCTACGAGCAGTACTTC